A single sample gave rise to the 20 T cell receptor beta chains below, sequenced in a study of T cells in Graves' hyperthyroidism and ophthalmopathy. From RNA transcripts, TCR beta CDR3 regions were amplified. HTBI primers were used for first-round RT-PCR of the TCR CDR3. One entry per CDR3 protein, called by TCRdb with MiXCR from the multiplex PCR reads. This repertoire shows about 840,000 distinct CDR3 sequences, roughly 40% found once; its top ten account for about 9%. The source material was blood. The receptors derive from a man in his late teens or twenties with Graves' hyperthyroidism.

This chain connects TRBV25-1 to TRBJ1-4; the D is unclear. V was pared by 1 base and J by 0 bases, with 6 bases between. The CDR3 is 15 residues long. The germline gives CDR1 MGHDK, CDR2 SYGVNS. CDR3 DNA sequence: TGTGCCAGCAGTGAATCTTCGGCAACTAATGAAAAACTGTTTTTT. Translation gives CASSESSATNEKLFF.

The chain carries TRBV29-1 and TRBJ2-7, with 8 bases aligning to TRBD1. The CDR3 spans 13 residues. CDR1 is SQVTM, CDR2 ANQGSEA, per germline. Trimming removed 5 bases from V and 5 bases from J; junction bases left unmatched: 8. The chain's CDR3 is CSVYPWTGNEQYF. The CDR3 DNA is TGCAGCGTTTACCCCTGGACAGGGAACGAGCAGTACTTC.

This clonotype was detected once. The chain employs TRBV5-4 and TRBJ2-5; D gene ambiguous. Between the trimmed V and J ends, which lost 2 bases and 2 bases, there was a span of 16 bases. The CDR3 extends over 16 amino acids. Germline lookup yields CDR1 SGHNT and CDR2 YYREEE (reference sequence). The CDR3 reads CASSLASWTDQETQYF. In DNA form, the CDR3 reads TGTGCCAGCAGCTTAGCCTCTTGGACGGATCAAGAGACCCAGTACTTC.

The chain recombines TRBV29-1 with TRBJ1-2; weak D call: TRBD1 (6 bases). The ends were cut back, 8 bases at V and 7 bases at J, with 20 bases in the middle. The CDR3 totals 13 residues. CDR1 is SQVTM, CDR2 ANQGSEA, per germline. CDR3 DNA: TGCAGCCAAGGAGGGAGGGGGGGGGGTGGCTACACCTTC. Its protein product is CSQGGRGGGGYTF.

This chain joins TRBV7-8 and TRBJ2-7, with a weak D call TRBD1 (5 bases). The ends were cut back, 5 bases at V and 1 base at J, with 12 bases in the middle. Germline assignment: CDR1 SGHVS and CDR2 FQNEAQ. The CDR3 runs 14 residues. This chain's CDR3 is CASSLQVKSYEQYF. The CDR3 DNA follows: TGTGCCAGCAGCCTACAGGTGAAATCCTACGAGCAGTACTTC.

At least ten counts were recorded for this clonotype. This chain links TRBV19 with TRBJ1-1; D perhaps matches TRBD1 (5 bases). There are 13 residues in the CDR3. Germline CDR1 and CDR2: LNHDA and SQIVND (reference sequence). V dropped 5 bases and J dropped 6 bases, with 13 bases sitting between them. CDR3 sequence reads: CASSSQVGPEAFF. CDR3 in DNA: TGTGCCAGTAGTTCACAGGTGGGGCCTGAAGCTTTCTTT. Variable domain in full (rest from reference TRBV19 and TRBJ1-1): DGGITQSPKYLFRKEGQNVTLSCEQNLNHDAMYWYRQDPGQGLRLIYYSQIVNDFQKGDIAEGYSVSREKKESFPLTVTSAQKNPTAFYLCASSSQVGPEAFFGQGTRLTVV.

This chain uses TRBV10-3 with TRBJ2-6, with 9 bases lining up with TRBD1. CDR3 length: 15 amino acids. The ends lost 4 bases at V and 2 bases at J; junction bases unmatched: 0. Germline V gene lookup returns CDR1 ENHRY and CDR2 SYGVKD. The CDR3 region has the DNA TGTGCCATCAGTGGGGACAGGGCTGGGGCCAACGTCCTGACTTTC. Translation gives CAISGDRAGANVLTF.

A remark on this clonotype: Relative to the germline gene, one junction end is altered; a read error may explain this. This chain joins TRBV7-2 and TRBJ1-1; D ambiguous. In germline, CDR1 is SGHTA, CDR2 FQGNSA. The CDR3 runs 17 residues. The CDR3: CASSQDQFGRMNTEVFF. For the CDR3, the DNA is TGTGCCAGCAGCCAAGATCAATTTGGTAGGATGAACACTGAAGTTTTCTTT. The full variable domain, completed using reference TRBV7-2 and TRBJ1-1, is GAGVSQSPSNKVTEKGKDVELRCDPISGHTALYWYRQSLGQGLEFLIYFQGNSAPDKSGLPSDRFSAERTGGSVSTLTIQRTQQEDSAVYLCASSQDQFGRMNTEVFFGQGTRLTVV.

V usage is TRBV20-1 and J usage is TRBJ2-7, with D tentatively TRBD1 (6 bases). TRBJ2-1 explains the end of the DNA better; the J call may be wrong. The CDR3 loop spans 12 amino acids. CDR1 and CDR2 (germline): DFQATT, SNEGSKA (reference sequence). The CDR3 region is CSIRDNLYEQFF. The CDR3 DNA reads TGCTCAATTCGGGACAACCTCTACGAGCAGTTCTTC.

This sequence joins TRBV29-1 and TRBJ2-6; 13 nucleotides agree with TRBD2. This CDR3 spans 16 amino acids. Germline V gene data show CDR1 as SQVTM and CDR2 as ANQGSEA. V lost 3 bases to trimming and J lost 4 bases; unmatched junction nucleotides: 3. The CDR3 sequence is CSVDGLAGVGANVLTF. CDR3 sequence (DNA): TGCAGCGTTGATGGACTAGCGGGAGTCGGGGCCAACGTCCTGACTTTC.

This clonotype was observed at least ten times. The chain uses TRBV15 and TRBJ1-5; 7 bases fit TRBD1. Unmatched junction bases numbered 4, after V lost 3 bases and J lost 2 bases. The CDR3 has 15 residues. Germline CDR1 LNHNV, CDR2 YYDKDF (reference sequence). The CDR3 region has the DNA TGTGCCACCAGCAGCCACAGGGGAGGCAATCAGCCCCAGCATTTT. Amino acid sequence: CATSSHRGGNQPQHF.

The V gene is TRBV12-3 or TRBV12-4, the J gene TRBJ2-7; D perhaps matches TRBD2 (7 bases). V gave up 5 bases and J gave up 3 bases, with 14 bases separating them. This CDR3 comprises 14 residues. The CDR3 region is CASSPGGGGYEQYF. As DNA, the CDR3 is TGTGCCAGCAGTCCGGGAGGAGGGGGCTACGAGCAGTACTTC.

This clonotype has ten or more counts. V usage is TRBV24-1 and J usage is TRBJ2-7, with a weak D call TRBD2 (6 bases). The CDR3 extends over 11 amino acids. V lost 10 bases to trimming and J lost 7 bases, with 13 bases between them. CDR1 is KGHDR and CDR2 is SFDVKD in the germline V gene. In nucleotides, the CDR3 is TGTGCCACGGAGGGAGGCGGGGAGCAGTACTTC. This translates into CATEGGGEQYF.

The V gene is TRBV6-5, the J gene TRBJ1-5, with D uncertain. Germline CDR1 is MNHEY and CDR2 is SVGAGI. Trimming removed 2 bases at V and 9 bases at J, with 11 bases between. CDR3 length: 13 amino acids. The CDR3 DNA reads TGTGCCAGCAGTTACGGGCAACTCAGGCCCCAGCATTTT. Encoded protein: CASSYGQLRPQHF.

On this clonotype: This may come from a read error, since a much larger clone is one base off. This chain links TRBV7-3 with TRBJ1-1; D is ambiguous. The CDR3 extends over 14 amino acids. Germline loops: CDR1 SGHTA, CDR2 FQGTGA. V lost 2 bases, J lost 6 bases, and 13 bases lay in between. This chain's CDR3 is CASSLLGSNAEAFF. The CDR3 DNA reads as TGTGCCAGCAGCTTACTGGGTAGTAACGCTGAAGCTTTCTTT.

The J gene is TRBJ1-1, the V gene TRBV11-2; D possibly corresponds to TRBD1 (5 bases). The CDR3 runs 15 residues. Germline CDR1 is SGHAT and CDR2 is FQNNGV. The V end lost 4 bases, the J end lost 5 bases, and 17 bases lay between the germline ends. The CDR3 loop is CASSSRTLQGTEAFF. The CDR3 region has the DNA TGTGCCAGCAGCTCACGGACACTCCAAGGGACTGAAGCTTTCTTT.

As for this clonotype: Likely a read error: the CDR3 ends without its conserved phenylalanine or tryptophan. CDR3 nucleotides: TGTGCCAGCATTAGGACAGTCCAAGAGACCCAGTACCTC. This gives the protein CASIRTVQETQYL. The chain employs TRBV10-3 and TRBJ2-5; D perhaps matches TRBD1 (6 bases). Between the trimmed V and J ends, which lost 10 bases and 1 base, there was a span of 13 bases. The CDR3 contains 13 residues. The V gene's germline CDR1 is ENHRY and CDR2 SYGVKD.

As to this clonotype: This clone may be a read error of a much larger clone one base away. The chain joins TRBV12-3 or TRBV12-4 to TRBJ1-2; 8 positions agree with TRBD1. This CDR3 region has 14 residues. V lost 5 bases to trimming and J lost 5 bases; unmatched junction nucleotides: 7. The CDR3 DNA reads TGTGCCAGCAGTAGTGGACAGGGAGTGTATGGCTACACCTTC. The encoded protein is CASSSGQGVYGYTF.

This clonotype showed up just a few times. V gene TRBV9 combines with J gene TRBJ2-7, with D unresolved. Trimming stripped 3 bases from V and 6 bases from J, with 10 bases between. CDR1 and CDR2 from the germline V gene are SGDLS and YYNGEE. The CDR3 length is 12 residues. CDR3 protein: CASSADLGEQYF. The DNA for the CDR3 is TGTGCCAGCAGCGCTGACTTGGGCGAGCAGTACTTC.

The chain joins TRBV7-8 to TRBJ2-5; 9 bases align to TRBD2. The CDR3 covers 16 residues. CDR1 is SGHVS, CDR2 FQNEAQ, per germline. With V trimmed by 5 bases and J by 1 base, 8 bases remained unmatched. The CDR3 region is CASSRTSAKLQETQYF. CDR3 DNA: TGTGCCAGCAGCAGGACTAGCGCGAAACTCCAAGAGACCCAGTACTTC.